The 31 T cell receptor beta chains below all came from one sample that was sequenced in a study of blood T cell repertoires in COVID-19. Repertoires were generated with immunoSEQ multiplex PCR, while TCRdb's copy carries only in-frame clones and drops some. The table has 70,000 to 95,000 clones, approximately 80% seen once. Sequenced material: peripheral blood. All receptors derive from a woman between 70 and 85 years old with active or convalescent COVID-19.

Notes on this clone: Other DNA variants within this sample encode the same CDR3. The V and J genes are TRBV5-8 and TRBJ2-7; D is undetermined. V was cut by 4 bases and J by 0 bases, with 17 bases left in between. From germline, CDR1 is SGHTS and CDR2 YDEGEE. The CDR3 length is 16 residues. CDR3 bases: TGTGCCAGCAGCCGGGTGTTAGGATCGAGCTCCTACGAGCAGTACTTC. Translation: CASSRVLGSSSYEQYF.

Written as DNA, the CDR3 is TGTGCCAGCAGCTTAGTATGGACAGGACGGAATGAGCAGTTCTTC. It codes for CASSLVWTGRNEQFF. The chain joins TRBV7-2 to TRBJ2-1, with 7 bases identical to TRBD1. Germline values: CDR1 SGHTA, CDR2 FQGNSA. With 1 base clipped from V and 7 bases from J, the junction kept 7 bases outside the gene matches. The CDR3 consists of 15 residues.

CDR3 sequence reads: CSVKTGGVGYTF. CDR3 in DNA: TGCAGCGTTAAGACAGGGGGCGTTGGCTACACCTTC. The rearrangement joins TRBV29-1 to TRBJ1-2, with 10 bases identical to TRBD1. V trimming: 5 bases; J trimming: 7 bases; junction bases outside the gene matches: 4. This CDR3 comprises 12 residues. The germline V gene encodes CDR1 SQVTM and CDR2 ANQGSEA.

The V and J genes are TRBV7-2 and TRBJ1-5; D is perhaps TRBD1 (6 bases). Trimming shortened V by 3 bases and J by 6 bases, and 12 bases separated the two germline ends. Germline V gene lookup returns CDR1 SGHTA and CDR2 FQGNSA. The CDR3 has 14 amino acids. For the CDR3, the DNA is TGTGCCAGCAGCTTCCGACAGGATGGTCAGCCCCAGCATTTT. This encodes CASSFRQDGQPQHF.

The CDR3, as DNA: TGTGCCAGCAGCGCCCAGGGGGGCGCGATAACTGAAGCTTTCTTT. Translating gives CASSAQGGAITEAFF. The chain recombines TRBV7-2 with TRBJ1-1, with 7 bases lining up with TRBD1. The CDR3 length is 15 residues. Trimming removed 5 bases from V and 5 bases from J; junction bases left unmatched: 11. The germline gives CDR1 SGHTA, CDR2 FQGNSA.

The chain joins TRBV10-3 to TRBJ1-2; TRBD1 matches 10 bases. The CDR3 has 15 residues. V was pared by 4 bases and J by 5 bases, with 7 bases of the junction left unmatched. Germline assignment: CDR1 ENHRY and CDR2 SYGVKD. CDR3 coding DNA: TGTGCCATCAGTGCATTCGGGGACAGGGGTTATGGCTACACCTTC. Amino acid sequence: CAISAFGDRGYGYTF.

This clone is a singleton in its sample. CDR3 loop: CASRETGLNYGYTF. CDR3 coding DNA: TGTGCCAGCAGGGAGACAGGGCTAAACTATGGCTACACCTTC. The V call is TRBV6-5, the J call TRBJ1-2; TRBD1 agrees at 7 bases. The junction had 6 bases not matched to a gene; V was cut back by 6 bases and J by 2 bases. Looked up from germline, CDR1 is MNHEY and CDR2 is SVGAGI. The CDR3 contains 14 residues.

V and J are TRBV2 and TRBJ2-1; 8 bases map to TRBD1. Per the germline V gene, CDR1 is SNHLY and CDR2 is FYNNEI. This CDR3 comprises 13 residues. V lost 7 bases to trimming and J lost 9 bases; unmatched junction nucleotides: 8. CDR3 loop: CASTRQGTGEQFF. Written as DNA, the CDR3 is TGTGCCAGCACCCGACAGGGGACGGGTGAGCAGTTCTTC.

The chain links TRBV5-1 to TRBJ2-3; TRBD2 aligns across 7 bases. This CDR3 has 14 residues. CDR1 and CDR2 (germline): SGHRS, YFSETQ. The V segment lost 7 bases and the J segment 0 bases; nucleotides outside the gene matches: 5. CDR3 amino acids: CASGGTTSTDTQYF. In DNA form, the CDR3 reads TGCGCCAGCGGGGGGACTACTAGCACAGATACGCAGTATTTT.

This chain uses TRBV2 with TRBJ1-2; TRBD1 agrees at 8 bases. The CDR3 contains 14 residues. Germline CDR1 and CDR2: SNHLY and FYNNEI. Unmatched junction bases numbered 5, after V lost 6 bases and J lost 2 bases. The CDR3 here is CASRARTGNYGYTF. CDR3 bases: TGTGCCAGCAGAGCTAGGACAGGGAACTATGGCTACACCTTC.

This clone was recorded a few times. The chain joins TRBV24-1 to TRBJ1-1, with D perhaps TRBD1 (6 bases). The CDR3 is made up of 13 amino acids. Germline CDR1 is KGHDR and CDR2 is SFDVKD. V shed 9 bases and J shed 0 bases, with 10 bases lying between them. The CDR3 reads CATWDTMNTEAFF. As DNA, the CDR3 is TGTGCCACCTGGGACACCATGAACACTGAAGCTTTCTTT.

This chain uses TRBV4-2 with TRBJ1-4, with D unresolved. CDR3 length: 13 amino acids. Looked up from germline, CDR1 is LGHNA and CDR2 is YNFKEQ. The ends were cut back, 1 base at V and 5 bases at J, with 5 bases in the middle. CDR3 DNA sequence: TGTGCCAGCAGCCAAGGCGCGAATGAAAAACTGTTTTTT. It codes for CASSQGANEKLFF.

The chain couples TRBV12-3 or TRBV12-4 to TRBJ1-2; D is unresolved. V lost 3 bases to trimming and J lost 12 bases, with 14 bases between them. The CDR3 length is 12 residues. CDR3 bases: TGTGCCAGCAGTTTTCATCCCCAGGAAAACACCTTC. Its protein is CASSFHPQENTF.

This sequence joins TRBV5-1 and TRBJ1-1, with 9 bases identical to TRBD1. V was clipped by 4 bases and J by 0 bases; unmatched bases: 10. This CDR3 contains 17 residues. The germline gives CDR1 SGHRS, CDR2 YFSETQ. The CDR3 DNA reads as TGCGCCAGCAGCCCGGGACAGGGCGTTATTATGAACACTGAAGCTTTCTTT. It codes for CASSPGQGVIMNTEAFF.

CDR3 protein: CASSARDIEAFF. CDR3 DNA: TGTGCCAGCTCAGCTAGGGACATCGAAGCTTTCTTT. This chain connects TRBV18 to TRBJ1-1, with D perhaps TRBD1 (6 bases). V gave up 5 bases and J gave up 8 bases, with 12 bases separating them. This CDR3 has 12 amino acids. From germline, CDR1 is KGHSH and CDR2 LQKENI.

The chain recombines TRBV16 with TRBJ1-1, with TRBD1 identical over 8 bases. The CDR3 is made up of 14 amino acids. Germline V gene lookup returns CDR1 KGHSY and CDR2 FQNENV. The junction had 3 bases not matched to a gene; V was cut back by 2 bases and J by 4 bases. In DNA, the CDR3 is TGTGCCAGCAGCCAACACCAGGGGGCCACTGAAGCTTTCTTT. Protein sequence: CASSQHQGATEAFF.

This clone was observed once. The V call is TRBV5-6, the J call TRBJ1-2; the D gene is possibly TRBD1 (6 bases). V dropped 4 bases and J dropped 4 bases, with 11 bases sitting between them. The CDR3 loop spans 13 amino acids. Germline-derived CDR1 and CDR2 are SGHDT and YYEEEE. In DNA form, the CDR3 reads TGTGCCAGCAGCCCCAGGACAGCCTATGGCTACACCTTC. This gives the protein CASSPRTAYGYTF. The full variable domain, its missing parts supplied by reference TRBV5-6 and TRBJ1-2, is DAGVTQSPTHLIKTRGQQVTLRCSPKSGHDTVSWYQQALGQGPQFIFQYYEEEERQRGNFPDRFSGHQFPNYSSELNVNALLLGDSALYLCASSPRTAYGYTFGSGTRLTVV.

The rearrangement uses TRBV5-1 and TRBJ2-1, with TRBD2 matching over 10 bases. CDR1 SGHRS and CDR2 YFSETQ come from the germline V gene. This CDR3 is built from 15 residues. J was trimmed by 9 bases and V by 0 bases; bases with no gene match: 6. The DNA for the CDR3 is TGCGCCAGCAGCTTGGGTCTAGCGGGGGTTCGTGAGCAGTTCTTC. Translated, it gives CASSLGLAGVREQFF.

This clone was seen a few times. V is TRBV5-6 and J is TRBJ1-2; a possible D gene is TRBD1 (5 bases). The germline CDR1 and CDR2 sequences are SGHDT and YYEEEE. V was shortened by 0 bases and J by 1 base, with 10 bases between the two germline ends. The CDR3 runs 15 residues. Written as DNA, the CDR3 is TGTGCCAGCAGCTTGGGTCAGGGCTTTAACTATGGCTACACCTTC. Amino acid sequence: CASSLGQGFNYGYTF. The entire variable domain, with the rest obtained from reference TRBV5-6 and TRBJ1-2, is as follows: DAGVTQSPTHLIKTRGQQVTLRCSPKSGHDTVSWYQQALGQGPQFIFQYYEEEERQRGNFPDRFSGHQFPNYSSELNVNALLLGDSALYLCASSLGQGFNYGYTFGSGTRLTVV.

The gene calls are TRBV6-5 and TRBJ1-4, with D perhaps matching TRBD1 (5 bases). The CDR3 runs to 12 residues. V shed 8 bases and J shed 3 bases, with 7 bases lying between them. The germline CDR1 and CDR2 sequences are MNHEY and SVGAGI. CDR3 sequence: CASSGPNEKLFF. Written as DNA, the CDR3 is TGTGCCAGCTCAGGGCCTAATGAAAAACTGTTTTTT.

As DNA, the CDR3 is TGTGCCAGCAGCTTGTGGTCCGTCTTCAAGCCCGAGCAGTACTTC. Amino acid sequence: CASSLWSVFKPEQYF. The chain joins TRBV5-6 to TRBJ2-7; D gene uncertain. The length of the CDR3 is 15 residues. V was clipped by 1 base and J by 6 bases, with 17 bases between them. CDR1 is SGHDT and CDR2 is YYEEEE in the germline V gene.

This clone was counted a single time. The V gene is TRBV11-3, the J gene TRBJ2-1; 7 bases agree with TRBD2. The CDR3 loop spans 17 amino acids. V lost 4 bases to trimming and J lost 0 bases; unmatched junction nucleotides: 9. Germline values: CDR1 SGHNT, CDR2 YENEEA. CDR3 residues: CASSWNSGTHSYNEQFF. CDR3 coding DNA: TGTGCCAGCAGCTGGAACAGCGGGACTCACTCCTACAATGAGCAGTTCTTC. The variable domain in full, completed from reference TRBV11-3 and TRBJ2-1, reads EAGVVQSPRYKIIEKKQPVAFWCNPISGHNTLYWYLQNLGQGPELLIRYENEEAVDDSQLPKDRFSAERLKGVDSTLKIQPAELGDSAVYLCASSWNSGTHSYNEQFFGPGTRLTVL.

The genes are TRBV6-2 or TRBV6-3 and TRBJ2-7; 10 nucleotides agree with TRBD1. CDR1 is MNHEY and CDR2 is SVGEGT in the germline V gene. This CDR3 comprises 16 residues. The junction had 4 bases not matched to a gene; V was cut back by 2 bases and J by 0 bases. CDR3 in amino acids: CASSYPTGGTSYEQYF. Here the CDR3 DNA reads TGTGCCAGCAGTTACCCGACAGGGGGCACCTCCTACGAGCAGTACTTC.

For the CDR3, the DNA is TGTGCCAGCAGCGCCGGAGAGCGGGGGTTATACACCATATATTTT. Translating it yields CASSAGERGLYTIYF. The chain uses TRBV7-2 and TRBJ1-3; TRBD1 might be the D (5 bases). The germline gives CDR1 SGHTA, CDR2 FQGNSA. The CDR3 is 15 amino acids. The V and J ends lost 5 bases and 8 bases respectively, with 19 bases between them.

The chain employs TRBV5-1 and TRBJ2-2, with TRBD2 matching over 7 bases. CDR3 length: 13 amino acids. CDR1 and CDR2 from the germline V gene are SGHRS and YFSETQ. V was clipped by 9 bases and J by 4 bases; unmatched bases: 6. CDR3 sequence reads: CAIQLASTGELFF. The CDR3 DNA reads TGCGCCATCCAACTAGCGAGCACCGGGGAGCTGTTTTTT.

The chain employs TRBV4-1 and TRBJ1-1; D is undetermined. The CDR3 has 14 residues. V gave up 2 bases and J gave up 6 bases, with 13 bases separating them. In germline, CDR1 is MGHRA, CDR2 YSYEKL. The CDR3 spells CASSQPGGGSEAFF. CDR3 bases: TGCGCCAGCAGCCAACCCGGAGGAGGGTCTGAAGCTTTCTTT.

This chain links TRBV28 with TRBJ1-1; D is unclear. V was clipped by 8 bases and J by 0 bases, with 7 bases between them. The length of the CDR3 is 12 residues. Germline V CDR1 and CDR2: MDHEN, SYDVKM. This chain's CDR3 is CASVSMNTEAFF. In DNA, the CDR3 is TGTGCCAGCGTGAGCATGAACACTGAAGCTTTCTTT.

This clone was picked up one time. V gene TRBV5-1 combines with J gene TRBJ1-1, with 12 bases fitting TRBD1. This CDR3 region has 14 residues. V was clipped by 4 bases and J by 4 bases; unmatched bases: 2. Germline-derived CDR1 and CDR2 are SGHRS and YFSETQ. CDR3 residues: CASSPGQGATEAFF. DNA for the CDR3: TGCGCCAGCAGCCCGGGACAGGGGGCCACTGAAGCTTTCTTT.

The gene calls are TRBV14 and TRBJ2-2, with D possibly TRBD1 on 6 matching bases. CDR1 is SGHDN and CDR2 is FVKESK in the germline V gene. The CDR3 covers 16 residues. V lost 0 bases, J lost 4 bases, and 12 bases lay in between. The CDR3 here is CASSQDGGRPTGELFF. CDR3 coding DNA: TGTGCCAGCAGCCAAGATGGGGGCAGACCCACCGGGGAGCTGTTTTTT. Drawing the rest from reference TRBV14 and TRBJ2-2, the complete variable domain is EAGVTQFPSHSVIEKGQTVTLRCDPISGHDNLYWYRRVMGKEIKFLLHFVKESKQDESGMPNNRFLAERTGGTYSTLKVQPAELEDSGVYFCASSQDGGRPTGELFFGEGSRLTVL.

The rearrangement joins TRBV5-1 to TRBJ2-3; D not certain. Germline assignment: CDR1 SGHRS and CDR2 YFSETQ. V lost 0 bases to trimming and J lost 4 bases, with 6 bases between them. This CDR3 comprises 13 residues. CDR3 region: CASSLAFPDTQYF. The CDR3 DNA reads as TGCGCCAGCAGCTTGGCTTTTCCAGATACGCAGTATTTT.

The chain recombines TRBV29-1 with TRBJ2-5; D may be TRBD2 (7 bases). The CDR3 extends over 14 amino acids. Between the trimmed V and J ends, which lost 4 bases and 3 bases, there was a span of 15 bases. Germline lookup yields CDR1 SQVTM and CDR2 ANQGSEA. The CDR3 spells CSVVAGAQKETQYF. CDR3 coding DNA: TGCAGCGTTGTGGCGGGGGCCCAAAAAGAGACCCAGTACTTC.